These 27 T cell receptor beta chains were all obtained from the same sample, sequenced in a study of PD-L1 blockade in urothelial cancer. Time point given: pretreatment peripheral blood. Here immunoSEQ multiplex PCR was the method, and the copy in TCRdb shows in-frame clones only, minus some. The sample has about 95,000 clones; around 90% are singletons. Material: PBMCs, obtained around atezolizumab (anti-PD-L1) treatment. The receptors here all came from a man aged 55 to 70 with urothelial cancer.

V usage is TRBV10-1 and J usage is TRBJ2-2, with 9 bases aligning to TRBD1. There are 14 residues in the CDR3. Losses at the gene ends were 4 bases for V and 4 bases for J; bases not matched to a gene: 1. Per the germline V gene, CDR1 is WNHNN and CDR2 is SYGVQD (reference sequence). In DNA form, the CDR3 reads TGCGCCAGCAGTGGACAGGGGGGCACCGGGGAGCTGTTTTTT. Encoded protein: CASSGQGGTGELFF.

The chain links TRBV11-2 to TRBJ2-7, with D tentatively TRBD2 (6 bases). The V end was cut by 6 bases, the J end by 4 bases, with 10 bases between. The CDR3 has 12 residues. From germline, CDR1 is SGHAT and CDR2 FQNNGV. CDR3 bases: TGTGCCAGCAGTTTGGGACTTTACGAGCAGTACTTC. Protein: CASSLGLYEQYF.

The chain employs TRBV10-3 and TRBJ1-1; unclear D gene. Germline V gene lookup returns CDR1 ENHRY and CDR2 SYGVKD. The CDR3 is made up of 13 amino acids. V lost 3 bases and J 3 bases, leaving 8 bases between the germline ends. CDR3: CAISDFRDTEAFF. CDR3 nucleotide sequence: TGTGCCATCAGTGATTTTAGAGACACTGAAGCTTTCTTT.

Only one count was recorded for this clone. The rearrangement uses TRBV6-5 and TRBJ2-2; no reliable D call. Germline V gene sequence: CDR1 MNHEY, CDR2 SVGAGI. The V gene lost 6 bases and the J gene lost 1 base, with 9 bases spanning the gap. The CDR3 is 14 residues long. The CDR3 loop is CASSQPGNTGELFF. The CDR3 DNA reads as TGTGCCAGCAGCCAACCAGGGAACACCGGGGAGCTGTTTTTT.

The chain has TRBV5-1 and TRBJ2-7, with 11 bases fitting TRBD2. Looked up from germline, CDR1 is SGHRS and CDR2 is YFSETQ. The CDR3 contains 15 residues. Germline trimming cut 4 bases from V and 3 bases from J; bases unmatched to any gene: 6. The CDR3 nucleotides read TGCGCCAGCAGCCCCGCGACTAGCGGGATCTACGAGCAGTACTTC. Protein: CASSPATSGIYEQYF.

The chain is built from TRBV4-3 and TRBJ2-3; 10 nucleotides match TRBD2. The J segment lost 4 bases and the V segment lost 0 bases, leaving 1 base of the junction unmatched. CDR3 length: 15 residues. Germline CDR1 reads LGHNA; CDR2 reads YSLEER. CDR3 in DNA: TGCGCCAGCAGCCAAGAGCTAGCGGGAGCAGATACGCAGTATTTT. It specifies CASSQELAGADTQYF.

V usage is TRBV11-2 and J usage is TRBJ2-1; TRBD2 matches at 9 bases. Unmatched junction bases numbered 11, after V lost 5 bases and J lost 3 bases. The CDR3 spans 17 residues. Germline V gene data show CDR1 as SGHAT and CDR2 as FQNNGV. The CDR3, as DNA: TGTGCCAGCAGCGGCCCACTAGCGGGTGAAAACTACAATGAGCAGTTCTTC. This gives the protein CASSGPLAGENYNEQFF.

This clone was seen a few times. V usage is TRBV7-7 and J usage is TRBJ2-5; 13 bases match TRBD2. This CDR3 has 17 residues. The trim removed 0 bases at V and 5 bases at J, leaving 6 bases unmatched. The germline CDR1 and CDR2 sequences are SSHAT and FNYEAQ (reference sequence). The CDR3 loop reads CASSLAPGLAGRETQYF. The CDR3 coding sequence is TGTGCCAGCAGCTTAGCACCGGGACTAGCGGGGCGGGAGACCCAGTACTTC.

The chain combines TRBV9 with TRBJ2-1; D remains unclear. Deletions cut 2 bases from V and 9 bases from J, with 12 bases between. The CDR3 consists of 13 residues. The germline V gene has CDR1 SGDLS and CDR2 YYNGEE. The CDR3 region has the DNA TGTGCCAGCAGCGTCCCAAATCCGGGTGAGCAGTTCTTC. It yields the protein CASSVPNPGEQFF.

This clone has more than one count but fewer than ten. J is TRBJ1-5 and V is TRBV30; possible D gene TRBD1, 5 bases. CDR3 length: 13 amino acids. Trimming left V 4 bases short and J 2 bases short, with 9 bases between. In germline, CDR1 is GTSNPN, CDR2 SVGIG (reference sequence). The CDR3 protein is CAWTGDGNQPQHF. The DNA of the CDR3 is TGTGCCTGGACGGGGGACGGCAATCAGCCCCAGCATTTT.

The genes are TRBV7-6 and TRBJ2-7; the D gene is possibly TRBD1 (5 bases). In germline, CDR1 is SGHVS, CDR2 FNYEAQ. The CDR3 runs to 15 residues. V was cut by 5 bases and J by 2 bases, with 16 bases left in between. This CDR3 is CASSLIGETTYEQYF. The CDR3 DNA sequence: TGTGCCAGCAGCCTAATAGGGGAAACAACCTACGAGCAGTACTTC.

CDR3 sequence: CASSIVGGPEYF. CDR3 nucleotides: TGTGCCAGTAGTATAGTGGGGGGGCCAGAGTACTTC. The rearrangement uses TRBV19 and TRBJ2-5; D possibly corresponds to TRBD2 (7 bases). The CDR3 loop spans 12 amino acids. Germline V gene data show CDR1 as LNHDA and CDR2 as SQIVND (reference sequence). Trimming removed 1 base from V and 12 bases from J, with 12 bases in between.

This clone occurred a few times. The V and J genes are TRBV28 and TRBJ2-1; maybe TRBD1 (5 bases). This CDR3 comprises 14 residues. Germline V gene lookup returns CDR1 MDHEN and CDR2 SYDVKM. V gave up 8 bases and J gave up 8 bases, with 19 bases separating them. The CDR3, as DNA: TGTGCCAGCCTCCCAGGGTCAGGCTCGGATGAGCAGTTCTTC. Translated, it gives CASLPGSGSDEQFF.

The chain has TRBV27 and TRBJ2-7; 11 bases map to TRBD2. There are 15 residues in the CDR3. J lost 11 bases, V lost 4 bases, and 13 bases had no gene match. The germline V gene encodes CDR1 MNHEY and CDR2 SMNVEV (reference sequence). CDR3 nucleotides: TGTGCCAGCAGTTCCGCAACTTATTTGACTAGCGGGGAGTACTTC. Protein product: CASSSATYLTSGEYF.

V usage is TRBV5-6 and J usage is TRBJ2-7, with TRBD2 identical over 11 bases. V was pared by 8 bases and J by 4 bases, with 14 bases of the junction left unmatched. The CDR3 length is 16 residues. CDR1 is SGHDT, CDR2 YYEEEE, per germline. Here the CDR3 reads CASTSLSGRALYEQYF. As DNA, the CDR3 is TGTGCCAGTACCAGCCTTAGCGGGAGGGCTCTTTACGAGCAGTACTTC.

The chain's CDR3 is CASSEARGQGDNTQYF. The CDR3 nucleotides read TGTGCCAGCAGTGAAGCGAGGGGACAGGGGGACAATACGCAGTATTTT. The gene calls are TRBV2 and TRBJ2-3; 11 bases align to TRBD1. V shed 0 bases, J shed 7 bases, and the junction held 6 bases outside the gene matches. The V gene's germline CDR1 is SNHLY and CDR2 FYNNEI. The CDR3 extends over 16 amino acids. The variable domain in full, completed from reference TRBV2 and TRBJ2-3, reads EPEVTQTPSHQVTQMGQEVILRCVPISNHLYFYWYRQILGQKVEFLVSFYNNEISEKSEIFDDQFSVERPDGSNFTLKIRSTKLEDSAMYFCASSEARGQGDNTQYFGPGTRLTVL.

The chain has TRBV7-3 and TRBJ1-5; no clear D. The germline V and J ends were trimmed by 2 bases and 3 bases, with 11 bases remaining between them. Per the germline V gene, CDR1 is SGHTA and CDR2 is FQGTGA. The CDR3 is 15 amino acids. Here the CDR3 DNA reads TGTGCCAGCAGCTTAGGTGCGGGCCCCAATCAGCCCCAGCATTTT. It encodes CASSLGAGPNQPQHF.

This clone came up once. This chain joins TRBV6-1 and TRBJ2-1; 7 bases fit TRBD1. The germline V gene has CDR1 MNHNS and CDR2 SASEGT. Trimming cost V 7 bases and J 2 bases; bases outside gene matches: 8. CDR3 length equals 15 residues. The CDR3 protein is CASTRTGDPYNEQFF. As DNA, the CDR3 is TGTGCCAGCACTAGAACAGGGGACCCCTACAATGAGCAGTTCTTC.

This chain links TRBV20-1 with TRBJ2-3; no clear D gene. The CDR3 covers 11 residues. From germline, CDR1 is DFQATT and CDR2 SNEGSKA (reference sequence). V gave up 6 bases and J gave up 4 bases, with 8 bases separating them. The CDR3 protein is CSASFADTQYF. The CDR3 region has the DNA TGCAGTGCGAGCTTCGCAGATACGCAGTATTTT.

V gene TRBV16 combines with J gene TRBJ2-2; 8 positions agree with TRBD1. The CDR3 sequence is 16 residues long. J lost 1 base, V lost 4 bases, and 5 bases had no gene match. The germline V gene has CDR1 KGHSY and CDR2 FQNENV. The CDR3 protein is CASSPSGTGNTGELFF. The CDR3 nucleotides are TGTGCCAGCAGCCCCTCCGGGACAGGGAACACCGGGGAGCTGTTTTTT.

The rearrangement links TRBV11-3 to TRBJ2-3; 7 nucleotides match TRBD2. Per germline, CDR1 SGHNT and CDR2 YENEEA. V lost 5 bases to trimming and J lost 4 bases; unmatched junction nucleotides: 6. The CDR3 sequence is 14 residues long. This chain's CDR3 is CASSNAGGADTQYF. The CDR3 DNA follows: TGTGCCAGCAGCAATGCTGGGGGGGCAGATACGCAGTATTTT.

This chain links TRBV28 with TRBJ2-3; perhaps TRBD1 as D (6 bases). Germline V gene data show CDR1 as MDHEN and CDR2 as SYDVKM. Trimming left V 9 bases short and J 5 bases short, with 6 bases between. This CDR3 has 10 amino acids. The CDR3 bases are TGTGCCAGACAGGGAGATACGCAGTATTTT. This translates into CARQGDTQYF.

This chain links TRBV15 with TRBJ2-5; no definite D call. CDR1 LNHNV and CDR2 YYDKDF come from the germline V gene (reference sequence). CDR3 length: 15 residues. With 1 base removed from V and 0 bases from J, the gap between germline ends came to 9 bases. CDR3 in DNA: TGTGCCACCAGCAGAGCCCCGAGCTACCAAGAGACCCAGTACTTC. This gives the protein CATSRAPSYQETQYF. Together with reference TRBV15 and TRBJ2-5, the CDR3 gives the full variable domain: DAMVIQNPRYQVTQFGKPVTLSCSQTLNHNVMYWYQQKSSQAPKLLFHYYDKDFNNEADTPDNFQSRRPNTSFCFLDIRSPGLGDTAMYLCATSRAPSYQETQYFGPGTRLLVL.

V gene TRBV5-1 combines with J gene TRBJ2-1; a weak D match, TRBD1 (5 bases). The V gene's germline CDR1 is SGHRS and CDR2 YFSETQ. The CDR3 runs to 13 residues. V shed 3 bases and J shed 5 bases, with 9 bases lying between them. The CDR3 loop reads CASSWGLNNEQFF. The CDR3 DNA is TGCGCCAGCAGCTGGGGCCTTAACAATGAGCAGTTCTTC.

This clone was detected a few times. This chain joins TRBV28 and TRBJ1-2; 11 bases agree with TRBD1. Per germline, CDR1 MDHEN and CDR2 SYDVKM. This CDR3 spans 13 amino acids. After removal of 2 bases from V and 7 bases from J, the junction contained 0 bases not matched to a gene. The CDR3 nucleotides are TGTGCCAGCAGTTTAGGGACAGGGGGTGGCTACACCTTC. It yields the protein CASSLGTGGGYTF.

This clone showed up just once. The gene calls are TRBV6-5 and TRBJ2-1, with 11 bases that match TRBD1. The V gene's germline CDR1 is MNHEY and CDR2 SVGAGI. CDR3 length: 14 residues. V trimming: 8 bases; J trimming: 5 bases; junction bases outside the gene matches: 5. In DNA form, the CDR3 reads TGTGCCAGCTTGGGACAGGGGGGAAACAATGAGCAGTTCTTC. Amino acid sequence: CASLGQGGNNEQFF.

The CDR3 loop reads CASSTRGVAGPLPGEQYF. CDR3 sequence (DNA): TGTGCCAGCAGCACCCGGGGGGTAGCGGGTCCGCTCCCGGGCGAGCAGTACTTC. The rearrangement links TRBV7-2 to TRBJ2-7, with TRBD2 matching 7 bases. V lost 5 bases and J lost 6; bases outside the gene matches: 22. Germline lookup yields CDR1 SGHTA and CDR2 FQGNSA. This CDR3 contains 18 residues. The full variable domain, rest sourced from reference TRBV7-2 and TRBJ2-7, is GAGVSQSPSNKVTEKGKDVELRCDPISGHTALYWYRQSLGQGLEFLIYFQGNSAPDKSGLPSDRFSAERTGGSVSTLTIQRTQQEDSAVYLCASSTRGVAGPLPGEQYFGPGTRLTVT.